This T cell receptor beta chain is drawn from a study of blood T cell repertoires in COVID-19. Study information: COVID-19 samples from acute and convalescent phases originated in the United States, Italy and Spain. T cells, B-cell-depleted T cells, or PBMCs supplied cDNA or gDNA.

In the authors' workflow: Quantification of nucleated cells was approximated via reference gene primer amplification. Profiling relied on immunoSEQ multiplex PCR, and the TCRdb table lists in-frame clones only, not all of them. V, J and clone size are taken as reported in that table, and D and trimming were inferred from the DNA itself. The repertoire holds approximately 250,000 clones, with roughly 85% as singletons. Trimming stripped 8 bases from V and 0 bases from J, with 11 bases between. Per germline, CDR1 WSHSY and CDR2 SAAADI. The CDR3 covers 14 residues. The origin of this receptor is a man younger than 40 who had recovered from COVID-19. The chain joins TRBV10-2 to TRBJ2-1, with a weak D call TRBD1 (6 bases). Sequencing was performed on peripheral blood. This chain's CDR3 is CASQRGSSYNEQFF. CDR3 coding DNA: TGCGCCAGCCAAAGGGGGAGCTCCTACAATGAGCAGTTCTTC.